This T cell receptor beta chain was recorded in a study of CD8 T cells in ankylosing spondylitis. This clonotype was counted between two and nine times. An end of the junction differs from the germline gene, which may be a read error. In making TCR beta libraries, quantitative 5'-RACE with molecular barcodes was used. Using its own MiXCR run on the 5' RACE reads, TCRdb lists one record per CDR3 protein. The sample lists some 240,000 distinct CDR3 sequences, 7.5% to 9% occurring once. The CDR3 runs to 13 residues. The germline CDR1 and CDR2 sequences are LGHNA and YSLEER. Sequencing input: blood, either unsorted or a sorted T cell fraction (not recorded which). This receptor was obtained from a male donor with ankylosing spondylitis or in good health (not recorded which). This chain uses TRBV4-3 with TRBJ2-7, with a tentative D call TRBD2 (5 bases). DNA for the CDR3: TGCGCCAGCAGCCAAGATACGAGGGAGAGCAGGAACTTC. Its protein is CASSQDTRESRNF.